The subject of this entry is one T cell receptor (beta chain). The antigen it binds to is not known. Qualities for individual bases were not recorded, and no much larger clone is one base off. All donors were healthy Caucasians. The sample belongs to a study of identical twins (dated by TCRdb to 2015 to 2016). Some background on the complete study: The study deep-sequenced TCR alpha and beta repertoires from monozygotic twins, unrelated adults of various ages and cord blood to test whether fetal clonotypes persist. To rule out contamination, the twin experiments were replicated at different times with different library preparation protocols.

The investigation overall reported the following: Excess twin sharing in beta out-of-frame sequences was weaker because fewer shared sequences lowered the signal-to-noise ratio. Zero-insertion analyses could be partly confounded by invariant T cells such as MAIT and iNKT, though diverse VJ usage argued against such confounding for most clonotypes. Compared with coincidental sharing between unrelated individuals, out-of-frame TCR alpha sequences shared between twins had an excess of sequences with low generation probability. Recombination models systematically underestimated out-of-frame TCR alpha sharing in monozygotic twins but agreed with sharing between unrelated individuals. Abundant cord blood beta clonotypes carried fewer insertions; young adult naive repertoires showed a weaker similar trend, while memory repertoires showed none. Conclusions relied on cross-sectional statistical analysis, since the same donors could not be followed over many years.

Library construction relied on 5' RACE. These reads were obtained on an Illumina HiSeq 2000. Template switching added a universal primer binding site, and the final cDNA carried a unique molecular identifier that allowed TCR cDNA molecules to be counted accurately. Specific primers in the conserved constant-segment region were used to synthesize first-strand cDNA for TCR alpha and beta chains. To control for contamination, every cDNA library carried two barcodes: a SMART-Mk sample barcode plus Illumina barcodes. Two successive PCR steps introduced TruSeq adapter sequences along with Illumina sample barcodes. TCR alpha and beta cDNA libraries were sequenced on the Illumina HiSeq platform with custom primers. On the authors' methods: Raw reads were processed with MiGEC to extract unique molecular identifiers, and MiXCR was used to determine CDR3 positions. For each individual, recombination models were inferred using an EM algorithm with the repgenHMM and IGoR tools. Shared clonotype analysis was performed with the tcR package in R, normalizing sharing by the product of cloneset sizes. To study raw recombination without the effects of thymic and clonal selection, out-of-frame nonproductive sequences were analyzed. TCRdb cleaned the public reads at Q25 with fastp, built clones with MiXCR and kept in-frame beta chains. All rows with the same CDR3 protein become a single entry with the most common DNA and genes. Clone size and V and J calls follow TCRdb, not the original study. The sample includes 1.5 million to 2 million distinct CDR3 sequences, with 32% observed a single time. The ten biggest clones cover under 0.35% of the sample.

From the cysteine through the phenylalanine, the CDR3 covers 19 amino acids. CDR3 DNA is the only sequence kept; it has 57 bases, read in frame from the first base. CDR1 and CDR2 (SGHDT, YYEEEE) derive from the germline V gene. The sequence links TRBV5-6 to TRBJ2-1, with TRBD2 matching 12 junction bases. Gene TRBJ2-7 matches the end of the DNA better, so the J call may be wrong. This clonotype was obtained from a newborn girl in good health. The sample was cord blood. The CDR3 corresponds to CASSLRLAGGRNSYNEQYF. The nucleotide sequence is TGTGCCAGCAGCTTGCGGCTAGCGGGAGGGCGGAACTCCTACAATGAGCAGTACTTC.